These 22 T cell receptor beta chains originate from one sample sequenced in a study of identifying expanded T cells in peripheral blood. Only in-frame clones appear in the TCRdb table, and some are missing; sequencing was by immunoSEQ multiplex PCR. The sample consists of tens of thousands of clones, around four fifths of them appearing once. Sample: blood. These receptors all stem from a person aged 18 to 69 in good health.

The rearrangement joins TRBV7-9 to TRBJ2-1; 7 nucleotides agree with TRBD2. The CDR3 has 16 amino acids. The V gene end was trimmed by 5 bases and the J gene end by 1 base; junction bases not matched to a gene: 8. Looked up from germline, CDR1 is SEHNR and CDR2 is FQNEAQ (reference sequence). The CDR3 nucleotides read TGTGCCAGCAGCCGTAGCGGGCGGGGGTCCTACAATGAGCAGTTCTTC. The encoded protein is CASSRSGRGSYNEQFF.

The CDR3 reads CAGFRDRGKYEQYV. In nucleotides, the CDR3 is TGTGCCGGATTCCGGGACAGGGGGAAATACGAGCAGTACGTC. This chain links TRBV5-8 with TRBJ2-7; 11 bases are shared with TRBD1. The V gene end was trimmed by 10 bases and the J gene end by 4 bases; junction bases not matched to a gene: 10. Germline CDR1 and CDR2: SGHTS and YDEGEE. The CDR3 is 14 amino acids.

The chain employs TRBV11-3 and TRBJ2-1, with 10 bases aligning to TRBD2. The CDR3 loop spans 16 amino acids. The V gene's germline CDR1 is SGHNT and CDR2 YENEEA. V dropped 1 base and J dropped 1; count of bases not matched to a gene: 1. The DNA for the CDR3 is TGTGCCAGCAGCTTAGGACTAGCGGGTTCCTACAATGAGCAGTTCTTC. It specifies CASSLGLAGSYNEQFF.

This chain links TRBV30 with TRBJ2-7; 7 nucleotides match TRBD1. This CDR3 spans 12 amino acids. Germline V gene data show CDR1 as GTSNPN and CDR2 as SVGIG (reference sequence). J was trimmed by 2 bases and V by 8 bases; bases with no gene match: 6. As DNA, the CDR3 is TGTGCCGGAAAACAGGGGACCTACGAGCAGTACTTC. Its protein product is CAGKQGTYEQYF.

This sequence joins TRBV25-1 and TRBJ1-3; D is unresolved. Germline V gives CDR1 MGHDK, CDR2 SYGVNS. This CDR3 contains 12 residues. Between the trimmed V and J ends, which lost 1 base and 4 bases, there was a span of 2 bases. The CDR3 sequence: CASSEWGNTIYF. As DNA, the CDR3 is TGTGCCAGCAGTGAATGGGGAAACACCATATATTTT.

Only one count was recorded for this clone. The gene calls are TRBV6-5 and TRBJ2-3; TRBD2 agrees at 13 bases. The CDR3 totals 15 residues. In germline, CDR1 is MNHEY, CDR2 SVGAGI. Trimming took 6 bases from V and 4 from J; bases not matched to a gene: 4. This CDR3 is CASRETSGRSDTQYF. The CDR3 nucleotides read TGTGCCAGCAGGGAGACTAGCGGGAGGTCAGATACGCAGTATTTT.

The chain is built from TRBV7-8 and TRBJ1-5; D is ambiguous. Per germline, CDR1 SGHVS and CDR2 FQNEAQ. CDR3 size: 13 residues. Trimming left V 5 bases short and J 5 bases short, with 10 bases between. The CDR3: CASSPGRYQPQHF. Here the CDR3 DNA reads TGTGCCAGCAGCCCGGGTCGATATCAGCCCCAGCATTTT.

This clone was observed once. V and J are TRBV11-3 and TRBJ2-1; D gene unclear. The CDR3 spans 13 residues. Germline CDR1 SGHNT, CDR2 YENEEA. V lost 0 bases and J lost 9, with 9 bases in between. In nucleotides, the CDR3 is TGTGCCAGCAGCTTAGAGCCCGAAGGTGAGCAGTTCTTC. Protein product: CASSLEPEGEQFF.

This clone was counted a single time. The genes are TRBV2 and TRBJ2-2; TRBD1 or TRBD2 may be the D gene (6 bases each). Between the trimmed V and J ends, which lost 5 bases and 6 bases, there was a span of 13 bases. Germline CDR1 reads SNHLY; CDR2 reads FYNNEI. There are 14 residues in the CDR3. The CDR3 reads CASSQLAGAGELFF. The CDR3 coding sequence is TGTGCCAGCAGTCAACTAGCAGGGGCCGGGGAGCTGTTTTTT.

The V and J genes are TRBV10-3 and TRBJ1-1; D is possibly TRBD1 (6 bases). Between the trimmed V and J ends, which lost 8 bases and 3 bases, there was a span of 16 bases. From germline, CDR1 is ENHRY and CDR2 SYGVKD. CDR3 length: 14 residues. The CDR3 is CAIDYIQGDTEAFF. In DNA, the CDR3 is TGTGCCATCGATTACATACAGGGAGACACTGAAGCTTTCTTT.

V usage is TRBV5-1 and J usage is TRBJ1-6; the D is unclear. V lost 1 base and J lost 7, with 9 bases in between. Germline V CDR1 and CDR2: SGHRS, YFSETQ. This CDR3 region has 14 residues. CDR3 protein: CASSLTSGNSPLHF. CDR3 coding DNA: TGCGCCAGCAGCTTGACAAGCGGCAATTCACCCCTCCACTTT. The complete variable domain, with remaining parts taken from reference TRBV5-1 and TRBJ1-6, reads KAGVTQTPRYLIKTRGQQVTLSCSPISGHRSVSWYQQTPGQGLQFLFEYFSETQRNKGNFPGRFSGRQFSNSRSEMNVSTLELGDSALYLCASSLTSGNSPLHFGNGTRLTVT.

The chain uses TRBV4-1 and TRBJ2-1; D is ambiguous. The V gene's germline CDR1 is MGHRA and CDR2 YSYEKL. Trimming pared 1 base from V and 0 bases from J, leaving 10 bases between. This CDR3 region has 16 residues. For the CDR3, the DNA is TGCGCCAGCAGCCAAGGCCCTTCTCTCTCCTACAATGAGCAGTTCTTC. This encodes CASSQGPSLSYNEQFF.

J is TRBJ2-1 and V is TRBV5-1; 8 bases are a match to TRBD2. The germline V gene has CDR1 SGHRS and CDR2 YFSETQ. The V segment lost 1 base and the J segment 9 bases; nucleotides outside the gene matches: 6. The CDR3 runs to 14 residues. This chain's CDR3 is CASSLISGVAEQFF. DNA of the CDR3: TGCGCCAGCAGCTTGATTAGCGGGGTGGCTGAGCAGTTCTTC.

V gene TRBV4-1 combines with J gene TRBJ2-7; D is uncertain. This CDR3 is 15 amino acids long. Trimming removed 0 bases at V and 1 base at J, with 10 bases between. CDR1 is MGHRA and CDR2 is YSYEKL in the germline V gene. CDR3 bases: TGCGCCAGCAGCCAAGATAACCTAGAGTCCTACGAGCAGTACTTC. Residues: CASSQDNLESYEQYF.

The chain joins TRBV9 to TRBJ1-3; the D is unclear. V lost 4 bases to trimming and J lost 0 bases, with 8 bases between them. Germline loops: CDR1 SGDLS, CDR2 YYNGEE. The CDR3 totals 14 residues. Here the CDR3 reads CASSPSGSGNTIYF. CDR3 sequence (DNA): TGTGCCAGCAGCCCGAGCGGCTCTGGAAACACCATATATTTT.

This clone was counted a few times. The gene calls are TRBV5-4 and TRBJ1-3; 8 bases agree with TRBD1. Germline CDR1 and CDR2: SGHNT and YYREEE (reference sequence). The CDR3 spans 15 residues. The trim removed 5 bases at V and 2 bases at J, leaving 6 bases unmatched. CDR3 sequence reads: CASRSGQGPGNTIYF. CDR3 nucleotides: TGTGCCAGCAGATCCGGACAGGGCCCTGGAAACACCATATATTTT.

The CDR3 loop is CASSLGLAGPQETQYF. DNA for the CDR3: TGTGCCAGCTCACTGGGACTAGCGGGGCCCCAAGAGACCCAGTACTTC. The V and J genes are TRBV18 and TRBJ2-5; TRBD2 aligns across 13 bases. Looked up from germline, CDR1 is KGHSH and CDR2 is LQKENI. There are 16 residues in the CDR3. Trimming at V came to 4 bases and at J to 1 base, leaving 3 bases not matched to a gene.

The CDR3 region is CASSVGLAGGGDTQYF. CDR3 DNA: TGTGCCAGCAGTGTGGGACTAGCGGGGGGCGGTGATACGCAGTATTTT. J is TRBJ2-3 and V is TRBV2; TRBD2 agrees at 15 bases. J lost 6 bases, V lost 4 bases, and 5 bases had no gene match. This CDR3 is built from 16 residues. Germline lookup yields CDR1 SNHLY and CDR2 FYNNEI.

V is TRBV27 and J is TRBJ2-2; no firm D call. Germline CDR1 MNHEY, CDR2 SMNVEV (reference sequence). The CDR3 is made up of 15 amino acids. V was clipped by 3 bases and J by 2 bases, with 10 bases between them. The CDR3 reads CASSFSPRNTGELFF. CDR3 coding DNA: TGTGCCAGCAGTTTTAGCCCCCGCAACACCGGGGAGCTGTTTTTT.

This rearrangement joins TRBV29-1 to TRBJ1-2; D is undetermined. Trimming took 3 bases from V and 1 from J, leaving 15 bases between them. Germline loops: CDR1 SQVTM, CDR2 ANQGSEA. This CDR3 is 15 amino acids long. CDR3 protein: CSVDRPPVHNYGYTF. CDR3 DNA: TGCAGCGTTGATAGGCCTCCAGTACATAACTATGGCTACACCTTC.

Here the CDR3 reads CASSPTTAGGWETQYF. In nucleotides, the CDR3 is TGTGCCAGCAGCCCTACAACCGCGGGGGGCTGGGAGACCCAGTACTTC. This chain uses TRBV7-6 with TRBJ2-5, with 8 bases fitting TRBD2. Germline lookup yields CDR1 SGHVS and CDR2 FNYEAQ. The CDR3 consists of 16 residues. V lost 5 bases and J lost 5; bases outside the gene matches: 13.

The chain combines TRBV30 with TRBJ1-4, with unresolved D. Germline values: CDR1 GTSNPN, CDR2 SVGIG (reference sequence). V lost 3 bases and J 13 bases, leaving 12 bases between the germline ends. This CDR3 has 11 residues. The CDR3 bases are TGTGCCTGGAGACCTCCCCGGGGACTGTTTTTT. This codes for CAWRPPRGLFF.